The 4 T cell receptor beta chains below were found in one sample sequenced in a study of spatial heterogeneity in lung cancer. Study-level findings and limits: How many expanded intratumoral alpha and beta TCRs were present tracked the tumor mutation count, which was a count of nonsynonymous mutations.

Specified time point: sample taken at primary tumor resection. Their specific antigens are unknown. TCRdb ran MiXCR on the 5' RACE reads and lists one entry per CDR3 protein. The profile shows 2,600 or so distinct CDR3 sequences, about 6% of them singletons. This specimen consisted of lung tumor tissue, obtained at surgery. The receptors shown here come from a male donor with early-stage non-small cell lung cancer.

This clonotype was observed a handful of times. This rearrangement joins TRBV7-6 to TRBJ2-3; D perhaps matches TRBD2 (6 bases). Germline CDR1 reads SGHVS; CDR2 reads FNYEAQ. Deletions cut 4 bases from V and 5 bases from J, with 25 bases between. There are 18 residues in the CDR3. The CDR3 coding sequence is TGTGCCAGCAGCTCACCTTTGGGCGGGGAGGAGCGGCTAGATACGCAGTATTTT. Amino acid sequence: CASSSPLGGEERLDTQYF.

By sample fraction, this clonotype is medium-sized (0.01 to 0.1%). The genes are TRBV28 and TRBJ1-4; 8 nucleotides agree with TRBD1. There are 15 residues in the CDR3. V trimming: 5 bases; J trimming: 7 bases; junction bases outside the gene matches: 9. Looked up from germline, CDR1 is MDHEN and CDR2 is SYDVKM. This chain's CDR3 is CASSTTGGWGEKLFF. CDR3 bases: TGTGCCAGCAGTACCACAGGGGGTTGGGGTGAAAAACTGTTTTTT.

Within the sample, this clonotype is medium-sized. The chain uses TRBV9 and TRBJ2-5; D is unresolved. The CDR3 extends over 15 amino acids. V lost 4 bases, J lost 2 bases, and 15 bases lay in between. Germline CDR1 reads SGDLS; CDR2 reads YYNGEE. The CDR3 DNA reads TGTGCCAGCAGCAGCGCTGAAGGGTATCAAGAGACCCAGTACTTC. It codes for CASSSAEGYQETQYF.

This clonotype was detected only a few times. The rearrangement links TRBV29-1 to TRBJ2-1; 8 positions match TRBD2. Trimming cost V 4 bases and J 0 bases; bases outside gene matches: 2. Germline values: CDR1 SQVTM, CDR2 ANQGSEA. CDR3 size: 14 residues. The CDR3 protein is CSVASGPSYNEQFF. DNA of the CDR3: TGCAGCGTTGCTAGCGGGCCCTCCTACAATGAGCAGTTCTTC.